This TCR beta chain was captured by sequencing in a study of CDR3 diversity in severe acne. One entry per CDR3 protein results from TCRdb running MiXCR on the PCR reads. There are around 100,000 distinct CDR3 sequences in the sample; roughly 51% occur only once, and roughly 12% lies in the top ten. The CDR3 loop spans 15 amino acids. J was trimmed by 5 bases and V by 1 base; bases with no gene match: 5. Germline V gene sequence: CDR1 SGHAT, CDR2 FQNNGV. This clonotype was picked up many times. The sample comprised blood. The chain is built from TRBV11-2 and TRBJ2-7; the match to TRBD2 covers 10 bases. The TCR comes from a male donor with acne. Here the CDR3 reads CASSLVAGGSDEQYF. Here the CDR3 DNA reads TGTGCCAGCAGCTTAGTAGCGGGAGGCTCGGACGAGCAGTACTTC.